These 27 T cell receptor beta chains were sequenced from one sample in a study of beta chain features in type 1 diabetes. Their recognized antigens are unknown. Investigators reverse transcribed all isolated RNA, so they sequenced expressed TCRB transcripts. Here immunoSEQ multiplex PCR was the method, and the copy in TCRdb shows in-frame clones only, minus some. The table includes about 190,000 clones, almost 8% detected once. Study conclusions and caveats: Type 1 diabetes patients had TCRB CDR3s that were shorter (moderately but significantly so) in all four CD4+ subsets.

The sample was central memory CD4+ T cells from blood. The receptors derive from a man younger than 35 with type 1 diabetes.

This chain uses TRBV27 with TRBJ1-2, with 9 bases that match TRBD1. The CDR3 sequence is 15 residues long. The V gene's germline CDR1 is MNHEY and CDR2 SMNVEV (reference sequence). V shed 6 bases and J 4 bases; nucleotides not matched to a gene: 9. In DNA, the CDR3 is TGTGCCAGCAGATCTCCGGGACAGGGTCTCTATGGCTACACCTTC. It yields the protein CASRSPGQGLYGYTF.

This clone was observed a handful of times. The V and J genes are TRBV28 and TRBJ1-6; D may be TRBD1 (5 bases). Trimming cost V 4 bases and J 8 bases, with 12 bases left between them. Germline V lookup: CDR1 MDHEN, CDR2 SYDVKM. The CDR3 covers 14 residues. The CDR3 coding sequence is TGTGCCAGCAGTTCCCCAGGGAGGGATTCACCCCTCCACTTT. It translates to CASSSPGRDSPLHF.

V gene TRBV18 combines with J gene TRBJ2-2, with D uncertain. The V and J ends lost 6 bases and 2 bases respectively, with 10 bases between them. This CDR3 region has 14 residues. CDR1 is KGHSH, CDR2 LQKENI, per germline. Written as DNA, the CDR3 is TGTGCCAGCTCTCCTAATAGCAACACCGGGGAGCTGTTTTTT. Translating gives CASSPNSNTGELFF.

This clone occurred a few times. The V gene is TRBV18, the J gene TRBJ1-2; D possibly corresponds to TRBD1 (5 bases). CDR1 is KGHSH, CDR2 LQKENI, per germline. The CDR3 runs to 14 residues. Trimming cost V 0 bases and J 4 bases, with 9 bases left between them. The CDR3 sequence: CASSPPATVYGYTF. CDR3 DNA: TGTGCCAGCTCACCACCCGCGACAGTCTATGGCTACACCTTC.

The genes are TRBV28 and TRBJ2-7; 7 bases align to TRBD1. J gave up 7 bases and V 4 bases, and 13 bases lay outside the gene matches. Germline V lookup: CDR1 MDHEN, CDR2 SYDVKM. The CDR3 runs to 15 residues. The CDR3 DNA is TGTGCCAGCAGTTCTCCCTTCGACAGGGTAGAAGAGCAGTACTTC. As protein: CASSSPFDRVEEQYF.

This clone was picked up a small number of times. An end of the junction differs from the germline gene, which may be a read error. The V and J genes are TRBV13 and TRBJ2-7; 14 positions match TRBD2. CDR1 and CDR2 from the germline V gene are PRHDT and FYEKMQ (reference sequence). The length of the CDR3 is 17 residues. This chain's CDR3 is CASSPGTSGGYTYGQYF. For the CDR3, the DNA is TGTGCCAGCAGCCCCGGGACTAGCGGGGGCTACACCTACGGGCAGTACTTC.

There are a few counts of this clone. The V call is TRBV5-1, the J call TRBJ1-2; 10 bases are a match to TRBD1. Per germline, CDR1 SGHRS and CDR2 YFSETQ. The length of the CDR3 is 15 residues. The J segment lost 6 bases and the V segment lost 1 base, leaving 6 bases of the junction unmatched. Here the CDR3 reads CASSLLVGQGDGYTF. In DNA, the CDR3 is TGCGCCAGCAGCTTGTTAGTCGGACAGGGGGATGGCTACACCTTC.

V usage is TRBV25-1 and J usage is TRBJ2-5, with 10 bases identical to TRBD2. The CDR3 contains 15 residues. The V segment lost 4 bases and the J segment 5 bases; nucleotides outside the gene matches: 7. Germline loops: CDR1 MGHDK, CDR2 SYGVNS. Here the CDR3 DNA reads TGTGCCAGCAGTGGAAGCGGGAGGGCCTTCGAGACCCAGTACTTC. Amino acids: CASSGSGRAFETQYF.

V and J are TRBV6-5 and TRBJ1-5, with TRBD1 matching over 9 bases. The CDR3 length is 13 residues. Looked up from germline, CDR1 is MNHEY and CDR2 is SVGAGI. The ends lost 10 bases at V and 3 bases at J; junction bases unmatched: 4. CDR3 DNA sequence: TGTGCCATCCGGGACAGGGACAATCAGCCCCAGCATTTT. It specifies CAIRDRDNQPQHF.

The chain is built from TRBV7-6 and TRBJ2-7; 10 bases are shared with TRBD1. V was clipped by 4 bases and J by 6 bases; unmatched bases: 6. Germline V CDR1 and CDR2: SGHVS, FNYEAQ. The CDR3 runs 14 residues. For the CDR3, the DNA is TGTGCCAGCAGCTCCCGGGACAGGGGACTCGAGCAGTACTTC. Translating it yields CASSSRDRGLEQYF.

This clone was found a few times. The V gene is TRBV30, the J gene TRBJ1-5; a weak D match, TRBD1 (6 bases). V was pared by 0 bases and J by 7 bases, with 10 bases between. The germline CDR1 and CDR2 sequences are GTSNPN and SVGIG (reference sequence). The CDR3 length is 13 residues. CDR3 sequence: CAWSVGTGQPQHF. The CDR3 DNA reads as TGTGCCTGGAGTGTAGGAACAGGGCAGCCCCAGCATTTT. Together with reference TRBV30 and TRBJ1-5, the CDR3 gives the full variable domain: SQTIHQWPATLVQPVGSPLSLECTVEGTSNPNLYWYRQAAGRGLQLLFYSVGIGQISSEVPQNLSASRPQDRQFILSSKKLLLSDSGFYLCAWSVGTGQPQHFGDGTRLSIL.

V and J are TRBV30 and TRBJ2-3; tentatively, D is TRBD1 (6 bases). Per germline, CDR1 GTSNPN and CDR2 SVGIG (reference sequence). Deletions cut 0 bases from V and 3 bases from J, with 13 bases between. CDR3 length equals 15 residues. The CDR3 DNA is TGTGCCTGGAGTGTACAGGGCCCTGGGACAGATACGCAGTATTTT. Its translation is CAWSVQGPGTDTQYF.

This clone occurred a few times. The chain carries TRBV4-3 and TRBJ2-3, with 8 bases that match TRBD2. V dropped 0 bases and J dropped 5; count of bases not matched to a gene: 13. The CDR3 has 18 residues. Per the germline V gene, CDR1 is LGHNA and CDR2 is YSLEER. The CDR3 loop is CASSQDSILAGGKDTQYF. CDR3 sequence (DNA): TGCGCCAGCAGCCAAGATTCGATTCTCGCGGGGGGTAAAGATACGCAGTATTTT.

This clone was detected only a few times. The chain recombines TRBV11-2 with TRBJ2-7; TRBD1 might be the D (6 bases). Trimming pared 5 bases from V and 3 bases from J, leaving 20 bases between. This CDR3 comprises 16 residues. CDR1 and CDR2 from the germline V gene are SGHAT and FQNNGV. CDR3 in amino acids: CASSQSQGRRDYEQYF. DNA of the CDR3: TGTGCCAGCAGCCAGAGCCAGGGGCGCAGGGACTACGAGCAGTACTTC.

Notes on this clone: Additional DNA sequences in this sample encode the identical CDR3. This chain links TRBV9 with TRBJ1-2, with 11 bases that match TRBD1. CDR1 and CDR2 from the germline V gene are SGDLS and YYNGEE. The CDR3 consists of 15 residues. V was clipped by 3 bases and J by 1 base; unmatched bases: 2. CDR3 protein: CASSEGTGGNYGYTF. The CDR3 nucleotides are TGTGCCAGCAGCGAAGGGACAGGGGGTAACTATGGCTACACCTTC.

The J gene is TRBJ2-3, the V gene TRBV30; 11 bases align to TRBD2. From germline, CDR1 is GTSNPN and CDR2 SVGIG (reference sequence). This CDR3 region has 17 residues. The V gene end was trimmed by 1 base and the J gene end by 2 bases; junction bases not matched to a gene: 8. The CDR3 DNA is TGTGCCTGGAGTGCCCCGACTAGCGGGGTGTACACAGATACGCAGTATTTT. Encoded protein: CAWSAPTSGVYTDTQYF.

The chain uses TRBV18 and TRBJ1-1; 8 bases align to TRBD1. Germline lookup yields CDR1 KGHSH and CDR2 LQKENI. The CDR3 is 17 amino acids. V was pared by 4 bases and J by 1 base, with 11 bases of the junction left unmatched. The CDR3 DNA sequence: TGTGCCAGCTCACGACCAGGGACAGGCGGTGGGAACACTGAAGCTTTCTTT. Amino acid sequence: CASSRPGTGGGNTEAFF.

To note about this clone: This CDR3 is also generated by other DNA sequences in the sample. CDR3 coding DNA: TGCGCCAGCAGCTTGGTGAGAGGCGTGGGAGAGACCCAGTACTTC. Its protein is CASSLVRGVGETQYF. This chain uses TRBV5-1 with TRBJ2-5, with no clear D. The CDR3 spans 15 residues. CDR1 and CDR2 (germline): SGHRS, YFSETQ. V was clipped by 0 bases and J by 4 bases, with 13 bases between them.

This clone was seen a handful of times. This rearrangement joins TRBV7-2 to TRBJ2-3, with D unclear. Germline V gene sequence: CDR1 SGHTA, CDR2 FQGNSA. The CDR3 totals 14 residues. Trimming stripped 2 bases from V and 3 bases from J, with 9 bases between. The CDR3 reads CASSLSLTTDTQYF. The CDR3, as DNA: TGTGCCAGCAGCTTATCCCTAACGACAGATACGCAGTATTTT. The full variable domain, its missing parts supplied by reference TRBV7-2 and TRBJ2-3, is GAGVSQSPSNKVTEKGKDVELRCDPISGHTALYWYRQSLGQGLEFLIYFQGNSAPDKSGLPSDRFSAERTGGSVSTLTIQRTQQEDSAVYLCASSLSLTTDTQYFGPGTRLTVL.

In DNA, the CDR3 is TGTGCCAGCAGTGAACCCCCGGGTGAAAAACTGTTTTTT. This translates into CASSEPPGEKLFF. The rearrangement joins TRBV25-1 to TRBJ1-4; D is unclear. V was cut by 2 bases and J by 7 bases, with 8 bases left in between. This CDR3 spans 13 amino acids. Germline CDR1 is MGHDK and CDR2 is SYGVNS. The whole variable domain, filled in from reference TRBV25-1 and TRBJ1-4, reads EADIYQTPRYLVIGTGKKITLECSQTMGHDKMYWYQQDPGMELHLIHYSYGVNSTEKGDLSSESTVSRIRTEHFPLTLESARPSHTSQYLCASSEPPGEKLFFGSGTQLSVL.

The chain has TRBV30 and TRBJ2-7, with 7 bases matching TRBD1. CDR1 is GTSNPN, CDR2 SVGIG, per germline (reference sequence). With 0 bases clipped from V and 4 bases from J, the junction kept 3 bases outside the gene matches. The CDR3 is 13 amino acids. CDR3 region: CAWSVGTAYEQYF. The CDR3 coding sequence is TGTGCCTGGAGTGTAGGGACAGCTTACGAGCAGTACTTC.

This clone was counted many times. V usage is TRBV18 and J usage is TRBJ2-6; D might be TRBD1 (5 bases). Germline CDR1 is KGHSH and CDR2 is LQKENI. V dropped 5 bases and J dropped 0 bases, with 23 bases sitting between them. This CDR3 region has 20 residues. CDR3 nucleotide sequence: TGTGCCAGCTCATCCCCCCATCAGCAGGGCCTCTCCTCTGGGGCCAACGTCCTGACTTTC. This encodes CASSSPHQQGLSSGANVLTF.

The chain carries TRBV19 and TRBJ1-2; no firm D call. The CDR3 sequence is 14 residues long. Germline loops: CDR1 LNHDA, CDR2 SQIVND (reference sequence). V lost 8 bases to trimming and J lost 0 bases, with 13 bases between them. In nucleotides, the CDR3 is TGTGCCAGTCGCCCAGCGAGTACTAACTATGGCTACACCTTC. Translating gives CASRPASTNYGYTF. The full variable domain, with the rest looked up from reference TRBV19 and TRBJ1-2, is DGGITQSPKYLFRKEGQNVTLSCEQNLNHDAMYWYRQDPGQGLRLIYYSQIVNDFQKGDIAEGYSVSREKKESFPLTVTSAQKNPTAFYLCASRPASTNYGYTFGSGTRLTVV.

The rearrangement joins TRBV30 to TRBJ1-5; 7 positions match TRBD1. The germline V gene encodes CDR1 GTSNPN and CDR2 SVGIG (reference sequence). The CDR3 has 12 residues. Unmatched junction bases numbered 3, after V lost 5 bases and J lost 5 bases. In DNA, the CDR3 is TGTGCCTGGGCACAGGGGTATCAGCCCCAGCATTTT. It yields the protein CAWAQGYQPQHF.

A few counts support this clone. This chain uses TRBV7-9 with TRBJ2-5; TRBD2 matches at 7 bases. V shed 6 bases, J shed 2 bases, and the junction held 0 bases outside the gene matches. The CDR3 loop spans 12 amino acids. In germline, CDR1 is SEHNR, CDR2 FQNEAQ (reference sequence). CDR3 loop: CASRREQETQYF. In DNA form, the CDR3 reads TGTGCCAGCAGGCGGGAGCAAGAGACCCAGTACTTC.

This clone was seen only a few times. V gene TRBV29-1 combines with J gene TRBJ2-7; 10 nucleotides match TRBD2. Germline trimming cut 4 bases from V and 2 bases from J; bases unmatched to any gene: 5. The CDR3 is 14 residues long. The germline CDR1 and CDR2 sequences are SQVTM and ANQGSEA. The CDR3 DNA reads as TGCAGCGTTGTCGATAGCGGGAGGCCCTACGAGCAGTACTTC. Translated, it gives CSVVDSGRPYEQYF.

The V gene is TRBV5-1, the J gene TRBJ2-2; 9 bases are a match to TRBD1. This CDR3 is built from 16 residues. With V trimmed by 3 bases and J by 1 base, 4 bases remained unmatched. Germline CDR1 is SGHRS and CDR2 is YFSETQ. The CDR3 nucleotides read TGCGCCAGCAGCTCCGGGACAGGGTTGAACACCGGGGAGCTGTTTTTT. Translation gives CASSSGTGLNTGELFF.